The sequence of this T cell receptor (beta chain) was determined in a study of T cells after yellow fever vaccination. This clonotype was recorded many times. Its antigen is undetermined. CDR3 length equals 13 residues. V was shortened by 6 bases and J by 6 bases, with 17 bases between the two germline ends. The germline gives CDR1 DFQATT, CDR2 SNEGSKA (reference sequence). 5'RACE template switching produced TCR cDNA carrying a universal primer site and UMIs. TCRdb re-analysed the 5' RACE reads in MiXCR, keeping a single row per CDR3 protein. Of some 350,000 distinct CDR3 sequences in the sample, over 4% were seen once. Study-wide results and caveats: From the bulk population, abundant clonotypes could contaminate and appear within FACS-sorted repertoires. The booster response re-showed most primary clones: roughly 97% CD4, more than 80% CD8.

The clonotype was recovered from a man between 18 and 35 years old who received the YFV17D yellow fever vaccine. The genes are TRBV20-1 and TRBJ1-1, with D possibly being TRBD1 (5 bases). The sequences come from PBMCs, collected 5 days after the yellow fever booster vaccination. DNA for the CDR3: TGCAGTGCGGGAGCGGGGGAGTCCGCTGAAGCTTTCTTT. It yields the protein CSAGAGESAEAFF.